One sample yielded the 21 T cell receptor beta chains listed below, sequenced in a study of cytomegalovirus exposure and HLA in healthy donors. The study ran its PCR with 60 Vbeta and 13 Jbeta primers. Profiled with immunoSEQ multiplex PCR; TCRdb holds only in-frame clones, not every one. The profile shows roughly 250,000 clones, 80% of them singletons. The sequenced material came from PBMCs. The receptors shown here come from a girl aged 2 to 9 in good health and CMV-seronegative.

This sequence joins TRBV16 and TRBJ1-5; 9 nucleotides agree with TRBD1. Losses at the gene ends were 7 bases for V and 1 base for J; bases not matched to a gene: 5. The CDR3 totals 15 residues. CDR1 is KGHSY and CDR2 is FQNENV in the germline V gene. The CDR3 is CASKDRGKSNQPQHF. Written as DNA, the CDR3 is TGTGCCAGCAAAGACAGGGGGAAAAGCAATCAGCCCCAGCATTTT.

The V and J genes are TRBV18 and TRBJ2-7; possible D gene TRBD2, 6 bases. This CDR3 has 15 amino acids. The V and J ends lost 1 base and 3 bases respectively, with 13 bases between them. Per germline, CDR1 KGHSH and CDR2 LQKENI. The CDR3 DNA sequence: TGTGCCAGCTCACCACTTGCTAGCGCGGGCTACGAGCAGTACTTC. This encodes CASSPLASAGYEQYF.

The CDR3 region is CASSLQINQPQHF. In DNA, the CDR3 is TGTGCCAGCAGCTTACAGATCAATCAGCCCCAGCATTTT. This rearrangement joins TRBV7-8 to TRBJ1-5; D uncertain. Germline-derived CDR1 and CDR2 are SGHVS and FQNEAQ. V was shortened by 2 bases and J by 3 bases, with 5 bases between the two germline ends. The CDR3 runs to 13 residues.

The chain recombines TRBV2 with TRBJ2-7, with 10 positions matching TRBD2. The germline V gene has CDR1 SNHLY and CDR2 FYNNEI. V was clipped by 5 bases and J by 2 bases; unmatched bases: 6. The length of the CDR3 is 15 residues. The CDR3 loop is CASSPLAGDPYEQYF. The CDR3 bases are TGTGCCAGCAGTCCTCTAGCGGGAGACCCCTACGAGCAGTACTTC.

The chain has TRBV27 and TRBJ1-3; 11 bases fit TRBD1. The CDR3 contains 14 residues. The V gene's germline CDR1 is MNHEY and CDR2 SMNVEV (reference sequence). Trimming took 3 bases from V and 7 from J; bases not matched to a gene: 2. CDR3 nucleotide sequence: TGTGCCAGCAGTTTGGGACAGGGGGGGAACACCATATATTTT. Encoded protein: CASSLGQGGNTIYF.

V and J are TRBV19 and TRBJ2-7; 9 nucleotides line up with TRBD1. The CDR3 is 16 amino acids. Germline assignment: CDR1 LNHDA and CDR2 SQIVND (reference sequence). With 5 bases clipped from V and 6 bases from J, the junction kept 14 bases outside the gene matches. CDR3 protein: CASSGVFRTGEAEQYF. The CDR3 DNA follows: TGTGCCAGTAGTGGGGTTTTTCGGACAGGGGAGGCCGAGCAGTACTTC.

The chain has TRBV11-2 and TRBJ1-1, with D unclear. V was pared by 5 bases and J by 1 base, with 14 bases between. Germline V gene sequence: CDR1 SGHAT, CDR2 FQNNGV. The CDR3 totals 15 residues. CDR3: CASSVRNSSNTEAFF. DNA for the CDR3: TGTGCCAGCAGCGTCAGGAATTCCTCGAACACTGAAGCTTTCTTT.

This clone has just a few counts. J is TRBJ1-1 and V is TRBV29-1, with 8 bases lining up with TRBD1. CDR1 is SQVTM, CDR2 ANQGSEA, per germline. The ends lost 6 bases at V and 4 bases at J; junction bases unmatched: 4. The CDR3 is 12 amino acids. The CDR3, as DNA: TGCAGCGTCCCACAGGGGGGCACTGAAGCTTTCTTT. It codes for CSVPQGGTEAFF.

This sequence joins TRBV9 and TRBJ2-1; D may be TRBD2 (5 bases). The CDR3 runs to 14 residues. Germline V gene lookup returns CDR1 SGDLS and CDR2 YYNGEE. V shed 0 bases and J shed 7 bases, with 11 bases lying between them. The DNA of the CDR3 is TGTGCCAGCAGCGTAGTGATTTCGGGGAATGAGCAGTTCTTC. Translation: CASSVVISGNEQFF.

CDR3 sequence: CASSDAGRTNYGYTF. CDR3 bases: TGTGCCAGCAGTGATGCGGGTAGGACTAACTATGGCTACACCTTC. This chain joins TRBV6-1 and TRBJ1-2; D gene ambiguous. The CDR3 totals 15 residues. CDR1 and CDR2 (germline): MNHNS, SASEGT. Deletions cut 3 bases from V and 0 bases from J, with 11 bases between.

The chain has TRBV7-8 and TRBJ1-4; maybe TRBD1 (6 bases). Germline lookup yields CDR1 SGHVS and CDR2 FQNEAQ. The CDR3 is made up of 14 amino acids. V was pared by 1 base and J by 8 bases, with 11 bases between. The CDR3 region is CASSLGTEREKLFF. The CDR3 region has the DNA TGTGCCAGCAGCTTAGGGACAGAGCGGGAAAAACTGTTTTTT.

The genes are TRBV2 and TRBJ2-1; perhaps TRBD1 as D (9 bases). V lost 1 base and J 9 bases, leaving 31 bases between the germline ends. CDR1 is SNHLY and CDR2 is FYNNEI in the germline V gene. The CDR3 has 20 amino acids. The CDR3 bases are TGTGCCAGCAGTGAAGATGGGACAGGGATACTAGCGGTCCTAGGAGGTGAGCAGTTCTTC. It specifies CASSEDGTGILAVLGGEQFF.

V is TRBV11-2 and J is TRBJ2-1; D is undetermined. CDR3 length equals 15 residues. The germline V gene encodes CDR1 SGHAT and CDR2 FQNNGV. V was cut by 3 bases and J by 3 bases, with 12 bases left in between. CDR3 coding DNA: TGTGCCAGCAGCTTTCTAATAGCTAACTACAATGAGCAGTTCTTC. This translates into CASSFLIANYNEQFF.

The chain employs TRBV27 and TRBJ1-5; D is uncertain. The CDR3 is 19 residues long. Germline V lookup: CDR1 MNHEY, CDR2 SMNVEV (reference sequence). V was pared by 2 bases and J by 6 bases, with 26 bases between. CDR3 nucleotide sequence: TGTGCCAGCAGTTTAACAGCTCCTAGCACCTTTCTAGGCAGTCAGCCCCAGCATTTT. Encoded protein: CASSLTAPSTFLGSQPQHF.

CDR3 nucleotides: TGTGCCAGTAGTGTAAGGACAGGGCCAAGCACAGATACGCAGTATTTT. Protein sequence: CASSVRTGPSTDTQYF. The chain recombines TRBV19 with TRBJ2-3; 8 bases are shared with TRBD1. The germline V gene encodes CDR1 LNHDA and CDR2 SQIVND (reference sequence). V was pared by 5 bases and J by 0 bases, with 7 bases of the junction left unmatched. This CDR3 has 16 amino acids.

The V and J genes are TRBV20-1 and TRBJ2-5; no reliable D call. Germline V gene lookup returns CDR1 DFQATT and CDR2 SNEGSKA (reference sequence). This CDR3 has 11 residues. V shed 5 bases and J shed 5 bases, with 9 bases lying between them. The CDR3 region has the DNA TGCAGTGCTTGGTCTAAGGAGACCCAGTACTTC. Translating it yields CSAWSKETQYF.

The CDR3 bases are TGCGCCAGCAGCCAAAGAAGCGGGAGGGCTCCCGACGAGCAGTACTTC. Translated, it gives CASSQRSGRAPDEQYF. The chain has TRBV4-1 and TRBJ2-5, with 10 bases fitting TRBD2. The J call may be mistaken, given a closer DNA end match to TRBJ2-7. Germline loops: CDR1 MGHRA, CDR2 YSYEKL. This CDR3 has 16 residues.

CDR3 sequence (DNA): TGTGCCAGCAGCTGGGGGGACAGGGGCATGAACACTGAAGCTTTCTTT. Its protein product is CASSWGDRGMNTEAFF. This sequence joins TRBV7-9 and TRBJ1-1; 10 bases fit TRBD1. The CDR3 consists of 16 residues. CDR1 SEHNR and CDR2 FQNEAQ come from the germline V gene (reference sequence). The V and J ends lost 4 bases and 0 bases, in that order; junction bases with no gene match: 5.

The chain is built from TRBV5-5 and TRBJ2-7; 7 bases match TRBD1. Germline V gene data show CDR1 as SGHKS and CDR2 as YYEKEE (reference sequence). The CDR3 is 12 residues long. With V trimmed by 4 bases and J by 11 bases, 9 bases remained unmatched. This CDR3 is CASSETGFNEYF. In nucleotides, the CDR3 is TGTGCCAGCAGCGAGACAGGGTTTAACGAGTACTTC.

The CDR3 DNA sequence: TGTGCCAGCAGCTTAATCGCTGGAAGGAGGGGGCCAGGAAACACCATATATTTT. Translation gives CASSLIAGRRGPGNTIYF. The chain links TRBV11-2 to TRBJ1-3; 7 bases are shared with TRBD1. CDR3 size: 18 residues. Germline V gives CDR1 SGHAT, CDR2 FQNNGV. V trimming: 2 bases; J trimming: 4 bases; junction bases outside the gene matches: 14.

This clone was observed a few times. V gene TRBV6-1 combines with J gene TRBJ2-6, with D perhaps matching TRBD1 (5 bases). Germline values: CDR1 MNHNS, CDR2 SASEGT. The CDR3 runs to 16 residues. V lost 3 bases and J 0 bases, leaving 9 bases between the germline ends. The CDR3, as DNA: TGTGCCAGCAGTGACACAGGCCACTCTGGGGCCAACGTCCTGACTTTC. This encodes CASSDTGHSGANVLTF.